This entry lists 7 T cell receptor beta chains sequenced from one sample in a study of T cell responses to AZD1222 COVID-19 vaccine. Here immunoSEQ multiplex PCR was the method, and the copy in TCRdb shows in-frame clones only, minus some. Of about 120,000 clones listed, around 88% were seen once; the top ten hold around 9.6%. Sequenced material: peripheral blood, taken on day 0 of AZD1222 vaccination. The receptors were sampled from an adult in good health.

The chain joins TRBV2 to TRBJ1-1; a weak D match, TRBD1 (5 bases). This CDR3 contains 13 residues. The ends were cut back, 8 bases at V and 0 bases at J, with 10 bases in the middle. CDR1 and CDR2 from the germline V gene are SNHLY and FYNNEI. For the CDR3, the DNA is TGTGCCAGCGGGGGGAATCTGAACACTGAAGCTTTCTTT. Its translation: CASGGNLNTEAFF. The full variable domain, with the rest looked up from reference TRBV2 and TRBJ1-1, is EPEVTQTPSHQVTQMGQEVILRCVPISNHLYFYWYRQILGQKVEFLVSFYNNEISEKSEIFDDQFSVERPDGSNFTLKIRSTKLEDSAMYFCASGGNLNTEAFFGQGTRLTVV.

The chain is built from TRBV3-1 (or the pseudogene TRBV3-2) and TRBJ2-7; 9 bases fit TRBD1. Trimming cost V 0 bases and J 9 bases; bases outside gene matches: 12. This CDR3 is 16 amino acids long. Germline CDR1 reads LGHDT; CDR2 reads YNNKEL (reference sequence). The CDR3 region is CASSQEGTGTYDAQYF. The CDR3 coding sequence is TGTGCCAGCAGCCAAGAGGGGACAGGGACCTACGATGCGCAGTACTTC.

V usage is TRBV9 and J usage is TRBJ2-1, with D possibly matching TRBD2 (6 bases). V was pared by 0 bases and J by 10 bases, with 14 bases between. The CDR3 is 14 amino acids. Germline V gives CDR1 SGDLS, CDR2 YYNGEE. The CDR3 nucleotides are TGTGCCAGCAGCGTAGAGGACTACTCACCCGAGCAGTTCTTC. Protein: CASSVEDYSPEQFF.

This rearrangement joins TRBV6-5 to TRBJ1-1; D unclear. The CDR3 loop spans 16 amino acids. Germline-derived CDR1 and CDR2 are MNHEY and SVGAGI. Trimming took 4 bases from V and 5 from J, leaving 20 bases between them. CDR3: CASSSPRGVMGTEAFF. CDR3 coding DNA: TGTGCCAGCAGTTCCCCACGCGGAGTAATGGGGACTGAAGCTTTCTTT.

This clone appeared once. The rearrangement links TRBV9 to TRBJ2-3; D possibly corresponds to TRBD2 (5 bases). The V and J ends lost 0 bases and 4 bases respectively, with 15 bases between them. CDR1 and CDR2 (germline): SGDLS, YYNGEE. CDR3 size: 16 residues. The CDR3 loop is CASSVEVLAGADTQYF. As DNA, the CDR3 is TGTGCCAGCAGCGTAGAGGTGCTAGCCGGCGCAGATACGCAGTATTTT.

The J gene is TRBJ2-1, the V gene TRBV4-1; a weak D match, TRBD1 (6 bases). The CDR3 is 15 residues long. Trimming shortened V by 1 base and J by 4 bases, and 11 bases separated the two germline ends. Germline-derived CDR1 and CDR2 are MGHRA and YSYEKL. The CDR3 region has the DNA TGCGCCAGCAGCCAAGTGGGGGCTCTTTACAATGAGCAGTTCTTC. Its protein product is CASSQVGALYNEQFF.

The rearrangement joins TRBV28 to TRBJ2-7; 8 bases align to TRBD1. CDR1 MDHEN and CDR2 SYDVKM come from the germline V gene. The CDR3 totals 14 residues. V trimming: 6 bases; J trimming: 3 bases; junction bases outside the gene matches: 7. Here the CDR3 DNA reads TGTGCCAGCAGCCAGGGACAGGCAAACTACGAGCAGTACTTC. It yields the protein CASSQGQANYEQYF.